This record looks at one T cell receptor (beta chain) sequence and its context. TCRdb re-analysed the RT-PCR reads in MiXCR, keeping a single row per CDR3 protein. The sample lists approximately 220,000 distinct CDR3 sequences; over 30% were seen once. These data are taken from a study of patients and donors after allogeneic stem cell transplantation. V shed 2 bases and J shed 4 bases, with 8 bases lying between them. The CDR3 runs to 13 residues. Germline V lookup: CDR1 SGHAT, CDR2 FQNNGV. The sample taken for sequencing was blood, either unsorted or a sorted T cell fraction (not recorded which). The chain links TRBV11-2 to TRBJ1-2; no reliable D call. The receptor's source is a human donor who was either an allogeneic HSCT recipient or a stem cell or donor lymphocyte infusion donor (not recorded which). It is not recorded whose cells these are; they may come from a transplant donor. The DNA of the CDR3 is TGTGCCAGCAGCTTAAACCCGATCTATGGCTACACCTTC. It specifies CASSLNPIYGYTF.